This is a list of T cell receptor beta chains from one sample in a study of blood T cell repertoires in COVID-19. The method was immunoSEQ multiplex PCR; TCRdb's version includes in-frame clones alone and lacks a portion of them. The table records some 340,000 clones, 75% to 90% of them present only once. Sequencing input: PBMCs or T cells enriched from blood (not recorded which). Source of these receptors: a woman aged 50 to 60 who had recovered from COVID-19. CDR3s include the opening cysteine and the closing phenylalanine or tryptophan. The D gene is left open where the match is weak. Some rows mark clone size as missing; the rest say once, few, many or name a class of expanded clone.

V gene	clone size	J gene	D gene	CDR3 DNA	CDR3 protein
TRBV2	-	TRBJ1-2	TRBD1	TGTGCCAGACTAGCTCCGGGGACAGGGCGCTCTTATGGCTACACCTTC	CARLAPGTGRSYGYTF
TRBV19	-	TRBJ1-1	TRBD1	TGTGCCAGTAGTACGACAGGGGGAAGGACTGAAGCTTTCTTT	CASSTTGGRTEAFF
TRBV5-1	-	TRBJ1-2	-	TGCGCCAGCAGCTTGGAGCCTTCGGTTGACTATGGCTACACCTTC	CASSLEPSVDYGYTF
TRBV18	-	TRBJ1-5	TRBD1	TGTGCCAGCTCACCACAGGGGGCTTCGAGCAATCAGCCCCAGCATTTT	CASSPQGASSNQPQHF
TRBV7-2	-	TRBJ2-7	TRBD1	TGTGCCAGCAGCTTAGCCGCTTCAGGAAGGACAGGGACCCCCTACGAGCAGTACTTC	CASSLAASGRTGTPYEQYF
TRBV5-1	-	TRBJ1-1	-	TGCGCCAGCGGGCTTTTGAACACTGAAGCTTTCTTT	CASGLLNTEAFF
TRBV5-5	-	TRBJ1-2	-	TGTGCCAGCAGCTTGAGTGGGGGCGGCCTCTATGGCTACACCTTC	CASSLSGGGLYGYTF
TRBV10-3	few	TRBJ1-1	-	TGTGCCATCAGCTTACCCGGGTACGGCACTGAAGCTTTCTTT	CAISLPGYGTEAFF
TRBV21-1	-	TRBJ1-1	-	TGTGCCAGCAGCGGGAGGACGGGGGACACTGAAGCTTTCTTT	CASSGRTGDTEAFF
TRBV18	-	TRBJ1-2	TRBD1	TGTGCCAGCTCACCGGGGACAGGATATAACTATGGCTACACCTTC	CASSPGTGYNYGYTF
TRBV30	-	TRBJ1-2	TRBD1	TGTGCCTGGAGAGACAGGGGCACCTATGGCTACACCTTC	CAWRDRGTYGYTF
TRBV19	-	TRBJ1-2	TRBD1	TGTGCCAGTAGTGACCGTAGGACAGGGAAGGTTGGCTACACCTTC	CASSDRRTGKVGYTF
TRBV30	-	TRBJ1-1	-	TGTGCCTGGAGTGTACCGGTTTCGAACACTGAAGCTTTCTTT	CAWSVPVSNTEAFF
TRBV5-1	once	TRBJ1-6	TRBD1	TGCGCCAGCAGCCTCGGGACAGCTAATAATTCACCCCTCCACTTT	CASSLGTANNSPLHF
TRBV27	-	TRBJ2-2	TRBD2	TGTGCCAGCAGTTTGCCCCCAGGGACTAGCGGGGCCACCGGGGAGCTGTTTTTT	CASSLPPGTSGATGELFF
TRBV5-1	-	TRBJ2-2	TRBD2	TGCGCCAGCAGCTTGTTGGCGGGAGCCGCCGGGGAGCTGTTTTTT	CASSLLAGAAGELFF
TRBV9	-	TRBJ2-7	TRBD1	TGTGCCAGCAGCGCCCAGGGACAGAGTTACGAGCAGTACTTC	CASSAQGQSYEQYF
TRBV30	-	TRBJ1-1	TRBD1	TGTGCCTGGAGACCTCCCGGGTGGGACAGAACTGAAGCTTTCTTT	CAWRPPGWDRTEAFF
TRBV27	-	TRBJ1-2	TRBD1	TGTGCCAGCAGTCCTAATCAGGGGGCCGGGAGCTATGGCTACACCTTC	CASSPNQGAGSYGYTF
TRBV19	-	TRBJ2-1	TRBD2	TGTGCCAGTAGTACGCGGACTAGCGGGAGGGCTTGGCGCCATGAGCAGTTCTTC	CASSTRTSGRAWRHEQFF
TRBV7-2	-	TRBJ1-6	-	TGTGCCAGCAGCTTATGGGGAGATAATTCACCCCTCCACTTT	CASSLWGDNSPLHF
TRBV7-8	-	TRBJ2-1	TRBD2	TGTGCCAGCAGCCCCGAAAACGTCTTAGCGGGAATTGAGCAGTTCTTC	CASSPENVLAGIEQFF
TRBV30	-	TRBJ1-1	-	TGTGCCTGGAGTAATTCGGAGCGGGGAGCTTTCTTT	CAWSNSERGAFF
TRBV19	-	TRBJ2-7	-	TGTGCCAGTAGACCTGGCGGGCCAAGCTCCTACGAGCAGTACTTC	CASRPGGPSSYEQYF
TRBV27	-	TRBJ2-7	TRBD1	TGTGCCAGCAGTTTTTTATCTGGGACAGGGTCCTACGAGCAGTACTTC	CASSFLSGTGSYEQYF
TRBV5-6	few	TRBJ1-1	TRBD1	TGTGCCAGCAGCACCGGACAGGGGCTTTTGAACACTGAAGCTTTCTTT	CASSTGQGLLNTEAFF
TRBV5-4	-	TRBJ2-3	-	TGTGCCAGCAGCCACCCGACTGGACTTTACACAGATACGCAGTATTTT	CASSHPTGLYTDTQYF
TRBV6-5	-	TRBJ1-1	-	TGTGCCAGCAGTTACTCCTCCAGGAACACTGAAGCTTTCTTT	CASSYSSRNTEAFF
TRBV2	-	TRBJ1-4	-	TGTGCCAGCAGTTCCGGGCCCCCAAGGAGGGCTAATGAAAAACTGTTTTTT	CASSSGPPRRANEKLFF